This T cell receptor (beta chain) was identified in a study of CD8 T cells in ankylosing spondylitis. Broader study findings: CD8+ disease-linked clones were present at relatively low frequencies in blood. Eight highly homologous variants formed a TCR beta motif that appeared characteristic of ankylosing spondylitis blood. Previously reported in reactive arthritis synovial fluid and blood were some of the motif variants. Disease-associated clones were reportedly significantly overrepresented in matched ankylosing spondylitis synovial fluid.

This clonotype was detected only a few times. What it binds is not known. Libraries for TCR beta were made by quantitative 5'-RACE with molecular barcodes. MiXCR was run by TCRdb on the 5' RACE reads, yielding one entry per CDR3 protein. The sample carries 650,000 to 800,000 distinct CDR3 sequences, around 19% recorded once. This TCR came from a male donor with ankylosing spondylitis. Sequenced material: blood, either unsorted or a sorted T cell fraction (not recorded which).

CDR3 loop: CASSKDSPGRFISNQPQHF. The CDR3 DNA follows: TGTGCCAGCTCAAAAGACTCACCGGGACGGTTTATTAGCAATCAGCCCCAGCATTTT. The rearrangement uses TRBV12-3 or TRBV12-4 and TRBJ1-5; possibly TRBD1 for D (5 bases). This CDR3 contains 19 residues. The ends were cut back, 8 bases at V and 0 bases at J, with 26 bases in the middle.